One and the same sample provided the 11 T cell receptor beta chains below, sequenced in a study of blood T cell repertoires in COVID-19 (dated by TCRdb to 2020 to 2021). The library was built by means of the immunoSEQ multiplex PCR assay. This immuneACCESS table, as held by TCRdb, lists in-frame sequences with V and J called but not all clones. Of the missing ones, under half trace to an unresolved V gene in checked studies; the others have no known cause. Counted in this sample were more than 200,000 clones; around 89% of them appeared once. The top ten hold more than 3.5% of the sample. Sequenced sample: PBMCs or T cells enriched from blood (not recorded which). These receptor sequences come from a woman younger than 45 who had recovered from COVID-19.

The genes are TRBV6-5 and TRBJ2-3, with D possibly being TRBD2 (5 bases). Trimming stripped 1 base from V and 0 bases from J, with 11 bases between. This CDR3 region has 16 residues. Per the germline V gene, CDR1 is MNHEY and CDR2 is SVGAGI. The CDR3 sequence: CASSYYSSSSTDTQYF. The CDR3 nucleotides read TGTGCCAGCAGTTACTATTCTAGCTCTAGCACAGATACGCAGTATTTT.

This clone appeared once. The chain is built from TRBV30 and TRBJ2-7; TRBD2 agrees at 7 bases. The length of the CDR3 is 14 residues. Per the germline V gene, CDR1 is GTSNPN and CDR2 is SVGIG (reference sequence). Unmatched junction bases numbered 5, after V lost 0 bases and J lost 3 bases. The CDR3 sequence: CAWSVGLDLYEQYF. The CDR3 DNA is TGTGCCTGGAGTGTCGGACTAGACCTCTACGAGCAGTACTTC.

This clone was detected once. The chain joins TRBV28 to TRBJ2-2; D is possibly TRBD1 (6 bases). Trimming took 5 bases from V and 6 from J, leaving 16 bases between them. Looked up from germline, CDR1 is MDHEN and CDR2 is SYDVKM. CDR3 length: 15 residues. CDR3 loop: CASSRIHRVAGELFF. In nucleotides, the CDR3 is TGTGCCAGCAGTCGGATCCACAGGGTGGCCGGGGAGCTGTTTTTT.

V is TRBV28 and J is TRBJ2-2; D is unresolved. CDR3 length: 13 amino acids. Per the germline V gene, CDR1 is MDHEN and CDR2 is SYDVKM. With 10 bases removed from V and 3 bases from J, the gap between germline ends came to 12 bases. CDR3 DNA sequence: TGTGCCACTCATCGACGGGACACCGGGGAGCTGTTTTTT. Protein product: CATHRRDTGELFF.

The CDR3 here is CASSRGMQSYNEQFF. CDR3 DNA: TGTGCCAGCAGCCGAGGGATGCAATCCTACAATGAGCAGTTCTTC. The V gene is TRBV6-5, the J gene TRBJ2-1, with a possible D match to TRBD2 (5 bases). Trimming took 6 bases from V and 1 from J, leaving 13 bases between them. CDR1 is MNHEY, CDR2 SVGAGI, per germline. CDR3 length equals 15 residues.

This clone was seen more than once but under ten times. The gene calls are TRBV7-9 and TRBJ1-5; maybe TRBD1 (6 bases). CDR3 length: 15 residues. Trimming cost V 3 bases and J 3 bases, with 12 bases left between them. CDR1 is SEHNR, CDR2 FQNEAQ, per germline (reference sequence). The DNA for the CDR3 is TGTGCCAGCAGCTTCGGGACAACCGACAATCAGCCCCAGCATTTT. Its translation: CASSFGTTDNQPQHF.

The rearrangement joins TRBV19 to TRBJ1-5; 9 bases match TRBD1. V trimming: 4 bases; J trimming: 0 bases; junction bases outside the gene matches: 4. The CDR3 length is 16 residues. Germline assignment: CDR1 LNHDA and CDR2 SQIVND (reference sequence). The CDR3 protein is CASSKPGQGSNQPQHF. CDR3 coding DNA: TGTGCCAGTAGTAAGCCGGGACAGGGTAGCAATCAGCCCCAGCATTTT.

This chain uses TRBV20-1 with TRBJ1-2, with a weak D call TRBD1 (6 bases). Germline CDR1 and CDR2: DFQATT and SNEGSKA (reference sequence). The CDR3 sequence is 11 residues long. The V end was cut by 5 bases, the J end by 7 bases, with 11 bases between. CDR3 nucleotides: TGCAGTGCTGAGGACAGTCCTGGCTACACCTTC. This sequence encodes CSAEDSPGYTF.

To note about this clone: The same CDR3 is also encoded by other DNA sequences in this sample. V and J are TRBV19 and TRBJ2-1; 9 bases match TRBD2. J was trimmed by 0 bases and V by 6 bases; bases with no gene match: 3. Germline-derived CDR1 and CDR2 are LNHDA and SQIVND (reference sequence). The CDR3 spans 15 residues. The CDR3 region is CASRTSGPSYNEQFF. The CDR3 DNA reads TGTGCCAGTAGAACTAGCGGGCCCTCCTACAATGAGCAGTTCTTC.

This clone appeared a single time. V gene TRBV6-2 or TRBV6-3 combines with J gene TRBJ2-7; 10 nucleotides agree with TRBD2. The CDR3 extends over 16 amino acids. The J segment lost 6 bases and the V segment lost 4 bases, leaving 12 bases of the junction unmatched. CDR1 and CDR2 from the germline V gene are MNHEY and SVGEGT. The DNA of the CDR3 is TGTGCCAGCAGTTTACTAGCGGGGAGGGCCTGGGGCGAGCAGTACTTC. Protein product: CASSLLAGRAWGEQYF.

This chain uses TRBV5-1 with TRBJ1-4, with TRBD1 matching 7 bases. The J segment lost 8 bases and the V segment lost 4 bases, leaving 14 bases of the junction unmatched. Germline V lookup: CDR1 SGHRS, CDR2 YFSETQ. The CDR3 has 16 residues. CDR3 amino acids: CASSPGGAGTAEKLFF. Here the CDR3 DNA reads TGCGCCAGCAGCCCCGGTGGGGCGGGGACAGCGGAAAAACTGTTTTTT.